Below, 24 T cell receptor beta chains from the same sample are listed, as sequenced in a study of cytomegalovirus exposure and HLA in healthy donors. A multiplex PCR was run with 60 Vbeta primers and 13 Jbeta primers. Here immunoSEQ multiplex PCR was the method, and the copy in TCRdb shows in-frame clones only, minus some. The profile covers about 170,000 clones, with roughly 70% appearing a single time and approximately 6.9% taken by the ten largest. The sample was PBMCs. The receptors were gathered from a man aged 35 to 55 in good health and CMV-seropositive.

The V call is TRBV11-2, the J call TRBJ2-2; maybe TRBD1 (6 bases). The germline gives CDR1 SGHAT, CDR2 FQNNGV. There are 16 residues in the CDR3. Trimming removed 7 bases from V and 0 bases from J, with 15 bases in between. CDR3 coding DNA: TGTGCCAGCACCCCAGGGGTGCTCGCGAACACCGGGGAGCTGTTTTTT. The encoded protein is CASTPGVLANTGELFF.

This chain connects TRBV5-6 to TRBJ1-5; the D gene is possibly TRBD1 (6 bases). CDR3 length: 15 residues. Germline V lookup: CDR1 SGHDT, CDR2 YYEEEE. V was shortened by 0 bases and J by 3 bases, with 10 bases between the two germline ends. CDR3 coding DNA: TGTGCCAGCAGCTTGGAAAGACAGGTCAATCAGCCCCAGCATTTT. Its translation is CASSLERQVNQPQHF.

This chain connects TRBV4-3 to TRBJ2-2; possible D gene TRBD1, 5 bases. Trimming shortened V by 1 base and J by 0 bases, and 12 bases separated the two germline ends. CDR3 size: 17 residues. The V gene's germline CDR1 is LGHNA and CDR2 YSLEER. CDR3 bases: TGCGCCAGCAGCCAAGGCCTCTTAGGGGCGAACACCGGGGAGCTGTTTTTT. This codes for CASSQGLLGANTGELFF.

CDR3 bases: TGCGCCAGCAGCCAGGGTCGGGGGACCGGCTATGGCTACACCTTC. Translating it yields CASSQGRGTGYGYTF. The rearrangement links TRBV4-3 to TRBJ1-2; the D gene is possibly TRBD1 (5 bases). There are 15 residues in the CDR3. The V end was cut by 3 bases, the J end by 4 bases, with 15 bases between. Germline V lookup: CDR1 LGHNA, CDR2 YSLEER.

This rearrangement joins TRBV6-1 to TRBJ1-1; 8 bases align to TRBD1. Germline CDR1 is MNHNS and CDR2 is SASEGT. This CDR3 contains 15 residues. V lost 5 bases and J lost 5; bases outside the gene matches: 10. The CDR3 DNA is TGTGCCAGCAGTTTCCGTTCAACAGGGGGGACTGAAGCTTTCTTT. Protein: CASSFRSTGGTEAFF.

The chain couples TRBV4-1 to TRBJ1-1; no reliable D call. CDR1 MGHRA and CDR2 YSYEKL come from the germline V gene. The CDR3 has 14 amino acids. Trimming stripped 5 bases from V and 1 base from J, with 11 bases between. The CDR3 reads CASSSGPGNTEAFF. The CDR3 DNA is TGCGCCAGCAGCAGCGGCCCAGGGAACACTGAAGCTTTCTTT.

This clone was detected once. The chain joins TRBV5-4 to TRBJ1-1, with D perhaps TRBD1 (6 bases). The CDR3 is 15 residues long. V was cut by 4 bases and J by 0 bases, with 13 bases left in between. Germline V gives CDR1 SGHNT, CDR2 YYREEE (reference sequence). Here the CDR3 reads CASSGGLGMNTEAFF. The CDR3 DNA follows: TGTGCCAGCAGCGGGGGCCTTGGTATGAACACTGAAGCTTTCTTT.

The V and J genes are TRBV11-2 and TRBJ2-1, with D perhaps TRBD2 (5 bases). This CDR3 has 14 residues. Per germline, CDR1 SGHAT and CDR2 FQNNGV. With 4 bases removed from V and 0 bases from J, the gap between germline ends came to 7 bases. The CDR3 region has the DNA TGTGCCAGCAGCTCCCGGGGCTCCTACAATGAGCAGTTCTTC. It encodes CASSSRGSYNEQFF.

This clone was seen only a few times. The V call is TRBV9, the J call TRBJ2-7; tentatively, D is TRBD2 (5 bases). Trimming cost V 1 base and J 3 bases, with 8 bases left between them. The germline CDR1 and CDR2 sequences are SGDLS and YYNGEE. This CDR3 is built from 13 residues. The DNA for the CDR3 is TGTGCCAGCAGCGTAACGGAGGACTACGAGCAGTACTTC. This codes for CASSVTEDYEQYF. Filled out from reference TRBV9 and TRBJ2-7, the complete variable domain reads DSGVTQTPKHLITATGQRVTLRCSPRSGDLSVYWYQQSLDQGLQFLIQYYNGEERAKGNILERFSAQQFPDLHSELNLSSLELGDSALYFCASSVTEDYEQYFGPGTRLTVT.

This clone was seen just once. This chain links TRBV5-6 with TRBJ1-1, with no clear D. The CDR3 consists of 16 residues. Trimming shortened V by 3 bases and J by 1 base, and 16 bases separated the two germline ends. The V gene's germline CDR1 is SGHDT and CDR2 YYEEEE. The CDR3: CASSSAQREGNTEAFF. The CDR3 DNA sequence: TGTGCCAGCAGCTCCGCACAAAGGGAGGGGAACACTGAAGCTTTCTTT.

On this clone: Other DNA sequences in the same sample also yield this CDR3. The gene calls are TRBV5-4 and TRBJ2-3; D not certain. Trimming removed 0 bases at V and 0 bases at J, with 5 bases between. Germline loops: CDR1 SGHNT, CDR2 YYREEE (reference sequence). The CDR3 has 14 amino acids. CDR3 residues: CASSLGGSTDTQYF. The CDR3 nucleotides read TGTGCCAGCAGCTTGGGTGGCAGCACAGATACGCAGTATTTT.

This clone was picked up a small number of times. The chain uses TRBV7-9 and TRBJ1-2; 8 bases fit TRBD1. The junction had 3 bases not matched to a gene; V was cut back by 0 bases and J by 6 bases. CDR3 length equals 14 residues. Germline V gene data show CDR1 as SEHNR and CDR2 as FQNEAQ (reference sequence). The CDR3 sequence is CASSLATGDHGYTF. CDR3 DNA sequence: TGTGCCAGCAGCTTAGCGACAGGGGACCATGGCTACACCTTC. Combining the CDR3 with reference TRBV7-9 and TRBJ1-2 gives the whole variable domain DTGVSQNPRHKITKRGQNVTFRCDPISEHNRLYWYRQTLGQGPEFLTYFQNEAQLEKSRLLSDRFSAERPKGSFSTLEIQRTEQGDSAMYLCASSLATGDHGYTFGSGTRLTVV.

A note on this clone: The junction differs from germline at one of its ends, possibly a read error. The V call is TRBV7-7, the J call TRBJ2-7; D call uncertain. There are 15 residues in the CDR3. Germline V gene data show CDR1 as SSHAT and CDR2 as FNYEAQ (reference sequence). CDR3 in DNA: TGTGCTAGCAGCTTGAGGAGCCTACAAACCTACGAGCAGTACTTC. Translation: CASSLRSLQTYEQYF.

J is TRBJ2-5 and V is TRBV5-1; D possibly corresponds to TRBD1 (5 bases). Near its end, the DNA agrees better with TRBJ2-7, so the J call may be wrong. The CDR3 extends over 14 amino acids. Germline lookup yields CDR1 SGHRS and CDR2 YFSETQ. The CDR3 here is CASSLGGHIYEQYF. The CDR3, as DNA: TGCGCCAGCAGCTTGGGTGGACACATCTACGAGCAGTACTTC.

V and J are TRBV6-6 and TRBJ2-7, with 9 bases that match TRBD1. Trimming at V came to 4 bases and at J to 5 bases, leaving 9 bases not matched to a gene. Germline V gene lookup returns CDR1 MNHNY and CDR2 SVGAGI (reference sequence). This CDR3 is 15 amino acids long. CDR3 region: CASSSPGTGKHEQYF. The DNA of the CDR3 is TGTGCCAGCAGTTCACCCGGGACAGGGAAGCACGAGCAGTACTTC.

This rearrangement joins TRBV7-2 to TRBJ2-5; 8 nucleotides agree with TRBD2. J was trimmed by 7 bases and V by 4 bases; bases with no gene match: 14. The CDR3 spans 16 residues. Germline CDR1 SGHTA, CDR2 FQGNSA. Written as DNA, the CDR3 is TGTGCCAGCAGCTCCAGACGACTAGCGAGCAGTAGGACCCAGTACTTC. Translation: CASSSRRLASSRTQYF.

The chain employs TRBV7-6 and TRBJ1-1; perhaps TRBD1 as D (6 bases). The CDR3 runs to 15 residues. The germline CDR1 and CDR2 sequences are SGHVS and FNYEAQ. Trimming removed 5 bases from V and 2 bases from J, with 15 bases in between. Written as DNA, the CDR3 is TGTGCCAGCAGCCCCGTCAGGGGACCCAACACTGAAGCTTTCTTT. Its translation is CASSPVRGPNTEAFF.

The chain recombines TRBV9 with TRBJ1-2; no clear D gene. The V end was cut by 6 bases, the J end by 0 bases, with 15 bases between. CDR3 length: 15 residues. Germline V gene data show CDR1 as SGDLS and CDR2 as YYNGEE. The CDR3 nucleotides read TGTGCCAGCACCCCCAACTCAATGGCTAACTATGGCTACACCTTC. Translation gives CASTPNSMANYGYTF.

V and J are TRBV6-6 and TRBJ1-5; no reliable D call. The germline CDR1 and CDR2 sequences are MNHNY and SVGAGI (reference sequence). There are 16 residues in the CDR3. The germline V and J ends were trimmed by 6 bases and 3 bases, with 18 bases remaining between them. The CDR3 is CASSPPGPVPNQPQHF. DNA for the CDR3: TGTGCCAGCAGCCCACCGGGTCCCGTCCCCAATCAGCCCCAGCATTTT.

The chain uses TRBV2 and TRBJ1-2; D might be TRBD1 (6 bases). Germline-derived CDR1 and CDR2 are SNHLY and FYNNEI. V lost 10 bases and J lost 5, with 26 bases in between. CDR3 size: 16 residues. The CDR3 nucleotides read TGTGCCATCCCATTCAGGGGCCTCCGTCGCGTTTATGGCTACACCTTC. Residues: CAIPFRGLRRVYGYTF.

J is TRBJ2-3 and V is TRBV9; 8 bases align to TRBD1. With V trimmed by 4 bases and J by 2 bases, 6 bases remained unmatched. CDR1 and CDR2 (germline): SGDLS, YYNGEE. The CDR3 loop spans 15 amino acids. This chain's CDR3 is CASSPGQGPTDTQYF. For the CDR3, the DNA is TGTGCCAGCAGCCCCGGACAGGGACCCACAGATACGCAGTATTTT.

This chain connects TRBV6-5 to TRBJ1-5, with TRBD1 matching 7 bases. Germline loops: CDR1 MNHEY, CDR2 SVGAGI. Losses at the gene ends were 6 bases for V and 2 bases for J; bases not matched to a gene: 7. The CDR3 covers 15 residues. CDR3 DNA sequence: TGTGCCAGCAGACGAGGGGGCGGGGGCAATCAGCCCCAGCATTTT. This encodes CASRRGGGGNQPQHF.

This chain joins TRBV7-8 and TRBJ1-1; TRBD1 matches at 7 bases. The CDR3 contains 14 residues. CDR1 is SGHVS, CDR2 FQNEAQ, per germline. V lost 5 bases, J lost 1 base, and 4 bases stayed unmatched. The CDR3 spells CASSLRTGNTEAFF. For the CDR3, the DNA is TGTGCCAGCAGCCTAAGGACAGGGAACACTGAAGCTTTCTTT.

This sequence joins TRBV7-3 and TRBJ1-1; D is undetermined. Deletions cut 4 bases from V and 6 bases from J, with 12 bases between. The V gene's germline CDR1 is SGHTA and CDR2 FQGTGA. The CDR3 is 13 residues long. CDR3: CASSYSSVSEAFF. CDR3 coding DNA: TGTGCCAGCAGCTATAGCTCTGTGTCTGAAGCTTTCTTT.